The present T cell receptor beta chain was sequenced within a study of blood T cell repertoires in COVID-19. The overall study: Samples taken during acute and convalescent COVID-19 were collected in the United States, Italy and Spain. T cells, B-cell-depleted T cells, or PBMCs supplied cDNA or gDNA.

In the original workflow: Reference gene primer amplification gave estimated nucleated cell counts. Generated by immunoSEQ multiplex PCR, the TCRdb table keeps only in-frame clones and is missing some. The DNA gave D and trimming, while V, J and clone size come from that table. The data hold approximately 170,000 clones, with approximately 83% observed a single time. The CDR3 is 14 amino acids. CDR1 and CDR2 from the germline V gene are SQVTM and ANQGSEA. The V gene lost 3 bases and the J gene lost 4 bases, with 15 bases spanning the gap. Sequenced input: peripheral blood. The sequence came from a human donor with acute or convalescent COVID-19. The donor label of this sample is uncertain. The gene calls are TRBV29-1 and TRBJ1-2, with TRBD1 as a possible D gene (5 bases). This CDR3 is CSVDRSGQGYGYTF. The CDR3, as DNA: TGCAGCGTTGATCGGAGTGGGCAGGGCTATGGCTACACCTTC.